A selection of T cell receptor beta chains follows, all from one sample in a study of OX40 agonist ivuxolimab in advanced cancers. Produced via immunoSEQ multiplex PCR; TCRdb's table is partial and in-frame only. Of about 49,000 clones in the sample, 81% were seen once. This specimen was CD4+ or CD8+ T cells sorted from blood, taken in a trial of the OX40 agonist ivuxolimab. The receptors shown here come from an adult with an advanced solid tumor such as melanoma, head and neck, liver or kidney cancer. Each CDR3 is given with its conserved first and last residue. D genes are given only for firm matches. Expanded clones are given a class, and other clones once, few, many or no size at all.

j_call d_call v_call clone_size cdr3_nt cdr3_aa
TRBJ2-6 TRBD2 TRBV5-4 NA TGTGCCAGCAGCCTTAGCGGGGCTGGGGCCAACGTCCTGACTTTC CASSLSGAGANVLTF
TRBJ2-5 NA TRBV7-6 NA TGTGCCAGCCGTCTCGGCAGGGAGCAAGAGACCCAGTACTTC CASRLGREQETQYF
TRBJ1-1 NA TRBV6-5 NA TGTGCCAGCAGCACGGGGTCGGTAAGCACTGAAGCTTTCTTT CASSTGSVSTEAFF
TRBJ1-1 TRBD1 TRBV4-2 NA TGTGCCAGCAGCCAAGAAGGGGGCGTGGGCACTGAAGCTTTCTTT CASSQEGGVGTEAFF
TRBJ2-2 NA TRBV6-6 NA TGTGCCAGCAGTCTAATAGCCGGGGAGCTGTTTTTT CASSLIAGELFF
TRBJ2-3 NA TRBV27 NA TGTGCCAGCTCACGATTTGGGGGTCTTTCAGATACGCAGTATTTT CASSRFGGLSDTQYF
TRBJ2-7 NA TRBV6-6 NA TGTGCCAGCAGTTATTTGCCCTCCTACGAGCAGTACTTC CASSYLPSYEQYF
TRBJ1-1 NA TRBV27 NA TGTGCCAGCAGTTTCATAGGTTCCAACACTGAAGCTTTCTTT CASSFIGSNTEAFF
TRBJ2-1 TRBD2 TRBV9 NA TGTGCCAGCAGCGTAGGGGGTAGCGGGAGGACGGTGGGAGAGCAGTTCTTC CASSVGGSGRTVGEQFF
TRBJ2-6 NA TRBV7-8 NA TGTGCCAGCAGCTTAGGGGCGACACTAAGCTCTGGGGCCAACGTCCTGACTTTC CASSLGATLSSGANVLTF
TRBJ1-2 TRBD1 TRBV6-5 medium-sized TGTGCCAGCAGTCACCCGGGACAGGGGATCGAGGGCTACACCTTC CASSHPGQGIEGYTF
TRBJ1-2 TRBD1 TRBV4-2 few TGTGCCAGCAGCTGGACAGGGGGCCTTTCCCATGGCTACACCTTC CASSWTGGLSHGYTF
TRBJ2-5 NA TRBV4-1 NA TGCGCCAGCAGCCACCCCATAGAGGGCGGAGAGACCCAGTACTTC CASSHPIEGGETQYF
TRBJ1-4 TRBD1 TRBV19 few TGTGCCAGTAGTATCGCAGCCGGGACAGAAAATGAAAAACTGTTTTTT CASSIAAGTENEKLFF
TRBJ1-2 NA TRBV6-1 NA TGTGCCAGCAGTGTCTTCCCTAACTATGGCTACACCTTC CASSVFPNYGYTF
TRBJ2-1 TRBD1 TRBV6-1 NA TGTGCCAGCAGTCTACAGGGGGCAGATGAGCAGTTCTTC CASSLQGADEQFF
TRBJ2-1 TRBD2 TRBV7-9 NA TGTGCCAGCAGCTCCCTAGCGGCCTCCTACAATGAGCAGTTCTTC CASSSLAASYNEQFF
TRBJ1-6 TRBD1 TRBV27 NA TGTGCCAGCAGTTTGGACAGGGGTTCTCAGTCACCCCTCCACTTT CASSLDRGSQSPLHF
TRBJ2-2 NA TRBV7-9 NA TGTGCCTCCAGCCCAAACACCGGGGAGCTGTTTTTT CASSPNTGELFF
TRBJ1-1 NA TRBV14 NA TGTGCCAGCAGCCCTACGCCTAGCAGGTTCACTGAAGCTTTCTTT CASSPTPSRFTEAFF
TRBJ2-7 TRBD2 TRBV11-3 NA TGTGCCAGCAGCTTAGGGCTAGCGGGCTACGAGCAGTACTTC CASSLGLAGYEQYF
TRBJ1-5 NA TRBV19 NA TGTGCCAGTAGTGAATGGGGGAATAGCAATCAGCCCCAGCATTTT CASSEWGNSNQPQHF
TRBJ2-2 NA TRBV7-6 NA TGTGCCAGCAGCTTAGAGGAAACCGGGGAGCTGTTTTTT CASSLEETGELFF
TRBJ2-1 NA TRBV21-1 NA TGTGCCAGCAGCAAAGCCCCCGATGAGAGGGGGGAGACCTCCTACAATGAGCAGTTCTTC CASSKAPDERGETSYNEQFF
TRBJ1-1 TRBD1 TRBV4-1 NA TGCGCCAGCAGCCAAGTCTCCGGGACAGGAGGGGCCTTTGAAGCTTTCTTT CASSQVSGTGGAFEAFF